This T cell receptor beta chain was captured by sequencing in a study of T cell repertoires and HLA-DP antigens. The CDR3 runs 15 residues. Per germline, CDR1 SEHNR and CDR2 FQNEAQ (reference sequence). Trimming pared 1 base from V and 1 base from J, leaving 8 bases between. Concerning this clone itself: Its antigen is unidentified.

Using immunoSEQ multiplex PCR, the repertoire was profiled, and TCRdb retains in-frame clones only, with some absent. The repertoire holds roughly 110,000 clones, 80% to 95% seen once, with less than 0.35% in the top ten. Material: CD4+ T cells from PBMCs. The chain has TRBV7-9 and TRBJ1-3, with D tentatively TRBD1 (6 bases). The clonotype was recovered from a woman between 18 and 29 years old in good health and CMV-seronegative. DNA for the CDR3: TGTGCCAGCAGCTTAGTAGGGGGTTCTGGAAACACCATATATTTT. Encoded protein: CASSLVGGSGNTIYF.